The rows below give T cell receptor beta chains drawn from one sample of a study of cytomegalovirus exposure and HLA in healthy donors. The assay was immunoSEQ multiplex PCR, and TCRdb's table has in-frame clones only and misses some. The repertoire holds hundreds of thousands of clones, with 82% as singletons. The source material was PBMCs. These receptors all come from a man aged 40-49 years in good health and CMV-seropositive. CDR3s include the opening cysteine and the closing phenylalanine or tryptophan. Each record gives: D gene, V gene, CDR3 length, clone size, J gene, CDR3 DNA, CDR3 protein. D genes are given only for firm matches. Some rows have no size entry. The others give once, few or many, or a class for an expanded clone.

D gene: NA
V gene: TRBV6-5
CDR3 length: 15
clone size: few
J gene: TRBJ1-3
CDR3 DNA: TGTGCCAGCAGTTACTCGGGGGCGCCTGGAAACACCATATATTTT
CDR3 protein: CASSYSGAPGNTIYF

D gene: NA
V gene: TRBV19
CDR3 length: 12
clone size: NA
J gene: TRBJ2-7
CDR3 DNA: TGTGCCAGTAGTGAGAACAGCTACGAGCAGTACTTC
CDR3 protein: CASSENSYEQYF

D gene: NA
V gene: TRBV7-9
CDR3 length: 12
clone size: NA
J gene: TRBJ1-1
CDR3 DNA: TGTGCCAGCAGCCAAGGGGGCACTGAAGCTTTCTTT
CDR3 protein: CASSQGGTEAFF

D gene: NA
V gene: TRBV30
CDR3 length: 13
clone size: NA
J gene: TRBJ1-1
CDR3 DNA: TGTGCCTGGAGTTCACAGTTAAACACTGAAGCTTTCTTT
CDR3 protein: CAWSSQLNTEAFF

D gene: NA
V gene: TRBV29-1
CDR3 length: 12
clone size: NA
J gene: TRBJ2-1
CDR3 DNA: TGCAGCGCTCGCGGGACCTACAATGAGCAGTTCTTC
CDR3 protein: CSARGTYNEQFF

D gene: TRBD1
V gene: TRBV4-1
CDR3 length: 15
clone size: NA
J gene: TRBJ2-7
CDR3 DNA: TGCGCCAGCAGCCCCGGGACAGGGGATTCCTACGAGCAGTACTTC
CDR3 protein: CASSPGTGDSYEQYF

D gene: NA
V gene: TRBV6-5
CDR3 length: 13
clone size: NA
J gene: TRBJ1-1
CDR3 DNA: TGTGCCAGCAGCTCCCCTGGGCAGTTTGAAGCTTTCTTT
CDR3 protein: CASSSPGQFEAFF

D gene: NA
V gene: TRBV9
CDR3 length: 13
clone size: NA
J gene: TRBJ2-3
CDR3 DNA: TGTGCCAGCAGCGGGCAGGGAAGGGATACGCAGTATTTT
CDR3 protein: CASSGQGRDTQYF

D gene: TRBD2
V gene: TRBV7-7
CDR3 length: 17
clone size: NA
J gene: TRBJ2-1
CDR3 DNA: TGTGCCAGCAGCTTATTCGCCGGGGGACTAGCGGGAGAAGAGCAGTTCTTC
CDR3 protein: CASSLFAGGLAGEEQFF

D gene: NA
V gene: TRBV7-8
CDR3 length: 16
clone size: NA
J gene: TRBJ1-5
CDR3 DNA: TGTGCCAGCAGCTTACGGCGGGGGGGTCTTGGTCAGCCCCAGCATTTT
CDR3 protein: CASSLRRGGLGQPQHF

D gene: NA
V gene: TRBV4-2
CDR3 length: 17
clone size: few
J gene: TRBJ1-4
CDR3 DNA: TGTGCCAGCAGCCAAGATATGGCAGTTGCAACTAATGAAAAACTGTTTTTT
CDR3 protein: CASSQDMAVATNEKLFF

D gene: NA
V gene: TRBV4-1
CDR3 length: 14
clone size: NA
J gene: TRBJ2-5
CDR3 DNA: TGCGCCAGCAGCCAAGGAGAGGTCCTGGGGACCCAGTACTTC
CDR3 protein: CASSQGEVLGTQYF

D gene: TRBD1
V gene: TRBV27
CDR3 length: 15
clone size: NA
J gene: TRBJ1-2
CDR3 DNA: TGTGCCAGCAGTTCACCCTTGACAGGGGTCTATGGCTACACCTTC
CDR3 protein: CASSSPLTGVYGYTF

D gene: TRBD2
V gene: TRBV27
CDR3 length: 16
clone size: NA
J gene: TRBJ2-2
CDR3 DNA: TGTGCCAGCAGTTCACGGGGACTAGCAGTCACCGGGGAGCTGTTTTTT
CDR3 protein: CASSSRGLAVTGELFF

D gene: TRBD1
V gene: TRBV12-5
CDR3 length: 14
clone size: NA
J gene: TRBJ2-7
CDR3 DNA: TGTGCTAGTGGTTTAGGGACAGAGACCTACGAGCAGTACTTC
CDR3 protein: CASGLGTETYEQYF

D gene: TRBD1
V gene: TRBV2
CDR3 length: 13
clone size: NA
J gene: TRBJ1-1
CDR3 DNA: TGTGCCAGCATACGACAGGGGAACACTGAAGCTTTCTTT
CDR3 protein: CASIRQGNTEAFF

D gene: NA
V gene: TRBV5-5
CDR3 length: 16
clone size: few
J gene: TRBJ1-1
CDR3 DNA: TGTGCCAGCAGCGAACGTCCTCCTTCGAGGAACACTGAAGCTTTCTTT
CDR3 protein: CASSERPPSRNTEAFF

D gene: TRBD1
V gene: TRBV19
CDR3 length: 13
clone size: few
J gene: TRBJ1-1
CDR3 DNA: TGTGCCAGTAGTGCGGACAGGGACACTGAAGCTTTCTTT
CDR3 protein: CASSADRDTEAFF

D gene: TRBD2
V gene: TRBV30
CDR3 length: 14
clone size: NA
J gene: TRBJ2-5
CDR3 DNA: TGTGCCTGGAGTTTAACGGCTAGCGGAGAGACCCAGTACTTC
CDR3 protein: CAWSLTASGETQYF

D gene: TRBD1
V gene: TRBV5-6
CDR3 length: 14
clone size: NA
J gene: TRBJ2-7
CDR3 DNA: TGTGCCAGCAGAGACAGGGGGTCCTCCTACGAGCAGTACTTC
CDR3 protein: CASRDRGSSYEQYF

D gene: TRBD2
V gene: TRBV5-6
CDR3 length: 15
clone size: NA
J gene: TRBJ2-2
CDR3 DNA: TGTGCCAGCAGCCCTGGAAGCGGGGACACCGGGGAGCTGTTTTTT
CDR3 protein: CASSPGSGDTGELFF

D gene: NA
V gene: TRBV6-1
CDR3 length: 14
clone size: NA
J gene: TRBJ2-1
CDR3 DNA: TGTGCCAGCACCGTATTCAACAGGAACAATGAGCAGTTCTTC
CDR3 protein: CASTVFNRNNEQFF

D gene: NA
V gene: TRBV30
CDR3 length: 13
clone size: NA
J gene: TRBJ1-1
CDR3 DNA: TGTGCCTGGTCAATGAGACAGGACACTGAAGCTTTCTTT
CDR3 protein: CAWSMRQDTEAFF

D gene: NA
V gene: TRBV30
CDR3 length: 13
clone size: NA
J gene: TRBJ2-1
CDR3 DNA: TGTGCCTGGAGTCGGTCCCTCTACAATGAGCAGTTCTTC
CDR3 protein: CAWSRSLYNEQFF

D gene: NA
V gene: TRBV6-6
CDR3 length: 15
clone size: once
J gene: TRBJ2-7
CDR3 DNA: TGTGCCAGCAGTTACTCGACGGGGAGCTCCTACGAGCAGTACTTC
CDR3 protein: CASSYSTGSSYEQYF

D gene: TRBD1
V gene: TRBV6-1
CDR3 length: 15
clone size: NA
J gene: TRBJ1-4
CDR3 DNA: TGTGCCAGCATGGCAGGGGGAGGCCTTGGTGAAAAACTGTTTTTT
CDR3 protein: CASMAGGGLGEKLFF

D gene: NA
V gene: TRBV2
CDR3 length: 15
clone size: NA
J gene: TRBJ2-1
CDR3 DNA: TGTGCCAGCCGGTTCGACACCAGATTATACAATGAGCAGTTCTTC
CDR3 protein: CASRFDTRLYNEQFF

D gene: NA
V gene: TRBV7-9
CDR3 length: 14
clone size: once
J gene: TRBJ2-3
CDR3 DNA: TGTGCCAGCAGCTTAGGAAGCAGCACAGATACGCAGTATTTT
CDR3 protein: CASSLGSSTDTQYF

D gene: NA
V gene: TRBV9
CDR3 length: 13
clone size: NA
J gene: TRBJ1-1
CDR3 DNA: TGTGCCAGCAGCTACGGACAAAACACTGAAGCTTTCTTT
CDR3 protein: CASSYGQNTEAFF

D gene: TRBD2
V gene: TRBV7-9
CDR3 length: 13
clone size: once
J gene: TRBJ2-1
CDR3 DNA: TGTGCCAGCAGCTTAAAACTAGCGGGTGAGCAGTTCTTC
CDR3 protein: CASSLKLAGEQFF

D gene: TRBD1
V gene: TRBV27
CDR3 length: 17
clone size: NA
J gene: TRBJ1-1
CDR3 DNA: TGTGCCAGCAGTATTGACAGGGAAGGCCGTATGAACACTGGAGCTTTCTTT
CDR3 protein: CASSIDREGRMNTGAFF

D gene: TRBD2
V gene: TRBV10-3
CDR3 length: 19
clone size: NA
J gene: TRBJ2-2
CDR3 DNA: TGTGCCATCAGTGAGTCGAGTGTTAGCGGGAGGAAATTTACCGGGGAGCTGTTTTTT
CDR3 protein: CAISESSVSGRKFTGELFF

D gene: NA
V gene: TRBV6-1
CDR3 length: 14
clone size: NA
J gene: TRBJ2-7
CDR3 DNA: TGTGCCAGCAGTGGGTTCGAAGCCCCTTACGAGCAGTACTTC
CDR3 protein: CASSGFEAPYEQYF

D gene: TRBD1
V gene: TRBV7-8
CDR3 length: 15
clone size: NA
J gene: TRBJ2-3
CDR3 DNA: TGTGCCAGCAGCTTCGTGGGACAGGGGACAGATACGCAGTATTTT
CDR3 protein: CASSFVGQGTDTQYF

D gene: TRBD1
V gene: TRBV19
CDR3 length: 17
clone size: NA
J gene: TRBJ2-6
CDR3 DNA: TGTGCCAGCAATGACAGGGGTGGGAGCTCTGGGGCCAACGTCCTGACTTTC
CDR3 protein: CASNDRGGSSGANVLTF

D gene: NA
V gene: TRBV25-1
CDR3 length: 14
clone size: NA
J gene: TRBJ1-3
CDR3 DNA: TGTGCCAGCAGCCACACACTGACAGGACCACTCGTGTATTTT
CDR3 protein: CASSHTLTGPLVYF